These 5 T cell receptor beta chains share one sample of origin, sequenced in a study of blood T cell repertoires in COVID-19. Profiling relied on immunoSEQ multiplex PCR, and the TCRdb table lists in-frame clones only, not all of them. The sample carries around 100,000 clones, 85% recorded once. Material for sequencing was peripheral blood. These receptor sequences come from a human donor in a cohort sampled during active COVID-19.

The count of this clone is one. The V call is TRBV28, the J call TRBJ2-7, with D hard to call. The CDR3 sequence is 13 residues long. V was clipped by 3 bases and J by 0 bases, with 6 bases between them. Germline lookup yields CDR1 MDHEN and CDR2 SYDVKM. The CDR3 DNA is TGTGCCAGCAGTTTTTGGCCCTCCTACGAGCAGTACTTC. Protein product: CASSFWPSYEQYF.

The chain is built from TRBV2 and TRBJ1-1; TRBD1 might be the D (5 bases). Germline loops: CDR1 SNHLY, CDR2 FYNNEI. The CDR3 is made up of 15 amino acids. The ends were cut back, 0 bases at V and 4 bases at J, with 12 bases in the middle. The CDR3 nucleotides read TGTGCCAGCAGTGAAGCGCGGGGAGGGGTCACTGAAGCTTTCTTT. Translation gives CASSEARGGVTEAFF.

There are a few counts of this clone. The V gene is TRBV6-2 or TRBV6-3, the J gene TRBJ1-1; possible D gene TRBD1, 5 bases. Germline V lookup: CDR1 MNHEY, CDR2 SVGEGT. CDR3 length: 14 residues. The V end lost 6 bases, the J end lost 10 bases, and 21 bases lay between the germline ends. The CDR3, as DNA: TGTGCCAGCAGCGAAGGGTTTGGGGCTAGAGGAGCTTTCTTT. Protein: CASSEGFGARGAFF.

The CDR3 sequence is CASSLGVGGTGVPDTQYF. The CDR3 DNA sequence: TGTGCCAGCAGCTTAGGGGTAGGAGGGACAGGGGTCCCAGATACGCAGTATTTT. V is TRBV7-6 and J is TRBJ2-3; TRBD1 aligns across 10 bases. The CDR3 covers 18 residues. With V trimmed by 1 base and J by 4 bases, 11 bases remained unmatched. The V gene's germline CDR1 is SGHVS and CDR2 FNYEAQ.

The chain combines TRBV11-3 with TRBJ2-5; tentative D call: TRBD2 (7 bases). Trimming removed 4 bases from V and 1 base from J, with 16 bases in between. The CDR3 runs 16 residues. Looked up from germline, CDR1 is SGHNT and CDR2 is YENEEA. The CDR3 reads CASSSSAGAAQETQYF. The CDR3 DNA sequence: TGTGCCAGCAGCTCTTCCGCGGGGGCGGCCCAAGAGACCCAGTACTTC.